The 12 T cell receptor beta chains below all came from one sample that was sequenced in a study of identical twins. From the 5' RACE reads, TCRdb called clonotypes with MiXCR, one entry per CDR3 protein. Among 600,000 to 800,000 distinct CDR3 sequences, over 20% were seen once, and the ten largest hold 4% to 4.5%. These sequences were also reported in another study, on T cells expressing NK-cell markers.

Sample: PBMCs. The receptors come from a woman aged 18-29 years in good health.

CDR3 amino acids: CSVGTDGNTIYF. CDR3 DNA sequence: TGCAGCGTTGGGACTGATGGAAACACCATATATTTT. This sequence joins TRBV29-1 and TRBJ1-3; no firm D call. Germline CDR1 is SQVTM and CDR2 is ANQGSEA. Trimming took 4 bases from V and 3 from J, leaving 7 bases between them. This CDR3 spans 12 amino acids.

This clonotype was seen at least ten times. CDR3 sequence reads: CSAKFPSSYEQYF. The CDR3 coding sequence is TGCAGTGCTAAGTTCCCGAGCTCCTACGAGCAGTACTTC. The chain has TRBV20-1 and TRBJ2-7; D remains unclear. Germline V CDR1 and CDR2: DFQATT, SNEGSKA (reference sequence). V was pared by 4 bases and J by 0 bases, with 10 bases between. The CDR3 is 13 residues long.

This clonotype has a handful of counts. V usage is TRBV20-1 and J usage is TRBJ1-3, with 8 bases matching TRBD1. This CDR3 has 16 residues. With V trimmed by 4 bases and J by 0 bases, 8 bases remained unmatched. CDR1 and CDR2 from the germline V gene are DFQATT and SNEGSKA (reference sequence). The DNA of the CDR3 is TGCAGTGCTAAACAGGGGGGCACCTTCTCTGGAAACACCATATATTTT. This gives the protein CSAKQGGTFSGNTIYF.

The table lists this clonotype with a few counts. The CDR3, as DNA: TGTGCCATCGCCAGGACAGGGAGGTCTGGGGCCAACGTCCTGACTTTC. Translated, it gives CAIARTGRSGANVLTF. This rearrangement joins TRBV10-3 to TRBJ2-6, with 8 bases fitting TRBD1. From germline, CDR1 is ENHRY and CDR2 SYGVKD. The CDR3 spans 16 residues. V was pared by 8 bases and J by 1 base, with 7 bases of the junction left unmatched.

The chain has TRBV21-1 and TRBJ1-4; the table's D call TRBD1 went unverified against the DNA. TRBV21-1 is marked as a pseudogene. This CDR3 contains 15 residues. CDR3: CASSNKGQGVEKLFF. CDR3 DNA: TGTGCCAGCAGCAATAAGGGACAGGGTGTTGAAAAACTGTTTTTT.

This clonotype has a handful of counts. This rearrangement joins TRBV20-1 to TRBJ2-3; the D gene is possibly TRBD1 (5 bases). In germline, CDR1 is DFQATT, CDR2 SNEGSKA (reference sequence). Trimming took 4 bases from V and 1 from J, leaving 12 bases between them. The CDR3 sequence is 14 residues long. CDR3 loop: CSAISGIGTDTQYF. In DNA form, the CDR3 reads TGCAGTGCTATTTCAGGGATCGGCACAGATACGCAGTATTTT.

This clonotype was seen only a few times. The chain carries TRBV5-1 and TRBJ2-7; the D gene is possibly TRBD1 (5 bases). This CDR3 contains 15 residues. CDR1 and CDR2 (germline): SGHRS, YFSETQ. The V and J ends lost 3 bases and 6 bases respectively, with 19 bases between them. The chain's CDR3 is CASSSPQGPRSEQYF. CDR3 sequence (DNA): TGCGCCAGCAGCTCGCCGCAGGGCCCGAGATCCGAGCAGTACTTC. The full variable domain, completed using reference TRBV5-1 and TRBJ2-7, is KAGVTQTPRYLIKTRGQQVTLSCSPISGHRSVSWYQQTPGQGLQFLFEYFSETQRNKGNFPGRFSGRQFSNSRSEMNVSTLELGDSALYLCASSSPQGPRSEQYFGPGTRLTVT.

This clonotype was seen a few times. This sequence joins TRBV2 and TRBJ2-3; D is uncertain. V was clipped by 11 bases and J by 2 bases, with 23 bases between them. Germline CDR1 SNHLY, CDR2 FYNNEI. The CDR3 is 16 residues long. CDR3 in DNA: TGTGCCGTAGCCGGAGTAGCAGAAAGGGACACAGATACGCAGTATTTT. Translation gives CAVAGVAERDTDTQYF.

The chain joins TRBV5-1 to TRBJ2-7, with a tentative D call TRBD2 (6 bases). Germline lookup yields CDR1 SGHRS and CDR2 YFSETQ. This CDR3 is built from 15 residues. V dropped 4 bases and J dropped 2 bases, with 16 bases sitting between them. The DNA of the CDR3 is TGCGCCAGCAGCCCCGACGGGAGACGGGCCTACGAGCAGTACTTC. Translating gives CASSPDGRRAYEQYF.

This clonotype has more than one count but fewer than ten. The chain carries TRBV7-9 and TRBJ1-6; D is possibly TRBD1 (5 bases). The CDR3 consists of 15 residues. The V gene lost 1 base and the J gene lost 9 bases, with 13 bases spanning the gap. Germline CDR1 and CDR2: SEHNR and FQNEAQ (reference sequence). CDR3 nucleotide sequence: TGTGCCAGCAGCTTAGTGGGAGACAGCGGTTCACCCCTCCACTTT. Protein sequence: CASSLVGDSGSPLHF.

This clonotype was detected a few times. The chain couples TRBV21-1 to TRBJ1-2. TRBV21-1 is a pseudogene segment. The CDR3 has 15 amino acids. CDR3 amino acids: CASSKEGAGPGGYTF. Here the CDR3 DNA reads TGTGCCAGCAGCAAAGAAGGAGCAGGGCCAGGAGGCTACACCTTC.

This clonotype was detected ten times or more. The CDR3 nucleotides are TGCAGTGCTAGAGATTCTGCCCTTTCCGAGCAGTACTTC. The encoded protein is CSARDSALSEQYF. The J gene is TRBJ2-7, the V gene TRBV20-1; D call uncertain. V was trimmed by 0 bases and J by 6 bases, leaving 12 bases between them. Germline V gene lookup returns CDR1 DFQATT and CDR2 SNEGSKA (reference sequence). The CDR3 totals 13 residues.